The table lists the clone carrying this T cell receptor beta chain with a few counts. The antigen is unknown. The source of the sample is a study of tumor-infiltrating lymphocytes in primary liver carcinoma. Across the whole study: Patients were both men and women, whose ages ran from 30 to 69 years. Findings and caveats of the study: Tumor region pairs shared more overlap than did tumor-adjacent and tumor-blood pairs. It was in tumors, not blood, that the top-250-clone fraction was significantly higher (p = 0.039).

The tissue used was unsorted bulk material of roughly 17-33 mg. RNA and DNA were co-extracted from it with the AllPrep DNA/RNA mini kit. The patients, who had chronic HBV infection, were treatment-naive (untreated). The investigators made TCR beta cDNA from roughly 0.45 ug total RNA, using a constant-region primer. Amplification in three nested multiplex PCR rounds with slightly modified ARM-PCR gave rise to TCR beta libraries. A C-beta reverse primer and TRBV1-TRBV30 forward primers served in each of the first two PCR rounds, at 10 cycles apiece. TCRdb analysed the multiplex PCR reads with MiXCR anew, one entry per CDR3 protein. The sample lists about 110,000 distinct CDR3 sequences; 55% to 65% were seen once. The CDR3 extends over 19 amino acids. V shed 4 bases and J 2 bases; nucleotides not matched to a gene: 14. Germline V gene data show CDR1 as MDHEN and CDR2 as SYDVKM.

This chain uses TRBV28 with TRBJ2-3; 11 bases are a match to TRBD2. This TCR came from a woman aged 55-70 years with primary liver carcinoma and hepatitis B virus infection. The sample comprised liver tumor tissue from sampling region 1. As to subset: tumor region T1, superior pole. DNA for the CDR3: TGTGCCAGCAGTTATTCGGGACTAGCGGCCGGGGGCCTCACAGATACGCAGTATTTT. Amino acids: CASSYSGLAAGGLTDTQYF.